This note documents a single T cell receptor beta chain sequence. This clone came up once. Its recognized antigen is unknown. No base qualities exist here, and no much larger clone lies one base off it. The data were obtained in a study of blood T cell repertoires in COVID-19 (TCRdb year 2020). Turning to the overall study: The collaborator samples originated in the United States, Italy and Spain and spanned the acute and convalescent phases of COVID-19. The material from the prospective study consisted of cDNA or gDNA derived from T cells, B-cell-depleted T cells, or PBMCs. Deeply sampled blood TCRbeta repertoires from subjects exposed to, actively infected with, or recovered from COVID-19 were included in the dataset. The repertoires were released in a freely available public database meant as a resource for research on the immune response to SARS-CoV-2. Samples came from the ongoing ImmuneRACE study (first 160 participants) plus 1,254 subjects from 6 global collaborators. Nearly every sample came with metadata listing a de-identified subject ID, COVID-19 status, age in years and sex. Where HLA class I and class II types were available, the types were taken from metadata supplied by the sample provider, not from assay-based typing.

CDR1 and CDR2 are drawn from the germline V gene (reference sequence): LNHDA, SQIVND. The CDR3, cysteine through phenylalanine, is 13 amino acids long. Here the CDR3 DNA is all that survives: 39 bases in frame from base 1. The germline V and J ends show losses of 4 bases and 8 bases respectively, and no gene match explains 5 bases of the junction. The immunoSEQ Assay, a bias-controlled multiplex PCR, was used to amplify TCRbeta CDR3 regions from genomic DNA. The authors processed their data as follows. The number of nucleated cells in each sample was estimated by amplification of reference gene primers within the assay. Sequence reads were collapsed and filtered to measure the absolute abundance of every unique TCRbeta CDR3 rearrangement. For each sample, productive Simpson clonality was calculated by taking the square root of Simpson's diversity index across productive rearrangements. TCRdb re-hosts the immuneACCESS table, in-frame sequences only. Its copies lack some clones; in the studies checked, an unresolved V gene accounts for under half of them, and the cause for the rest is not known. V and J calls plus clone size are reproduced from that table; the DNA served to infer D and trimming. The sample contains 250,000 to 350,000 clones, roughly 80% of them found a single time. Roughly 1.5% of the sample goes to the ten largest clones.

Results and caveats for the whole study, not just this receptor: Clinical and demographic metadata were provided uncurated, with the amount varying by source and participant.

At one collaborating source in Seattle, patients were enrolled during active infection and were followed longitudinally through the course of disease. Whole blood was collected in K2EDTA tubes by collaborating institutions according to the institutions' own protocols. For TCRbeta analysis, collaborator samples were shipped as frozen whole blood, as isolated PBMCs, or as DNA extracted from either sample type. The TCR comes from a human donor with COVID-19, enrolled during active disease. The donor label of this sample is uncertain. Recombination connected TRBV19 to TRBJ2-1; the junction holds 7 bases that match TRBD2. Sequences were obtained from peripheral blood. The CDR3 region reads CASSTAGPDEQFF. Here is the DNA: TGTGCCAGTAGTACAGCGGGACCTGATGAGCAGTTCTTC.